This T cell receptor (beta chain) was captured by sequencing in a study of T cell clusters in autoimmune cytopenias. At the level of the study: A median of about 49,000 TRB reads per sample yielded a median roughly 2,500 distinct clonotypes.

This clonotype shows up as medium-sized by frequency. Its matching antigen is unknown. TRB amplification used roughly 250 ng of peripheral blood genomic DNA. TRB was amplified by touch-down multiplex PCR, primer pools A and B combined. For each CDR3 protein, TCRdb gives one entry from its re-call of the multiplex PCR reads, without DNA. The listing records 6,500 to 8,000 distinct CDR3 sequences. The study's findings and limits: Physiological T cell clusters of healthy donors were apparently absent in primary autoimmune cytopenia patients.

Germline V gene lookup returns CDR1 LNHDA and CDR2 SQIVND (reference sequence). The CDR3 contains 14 residues. Separately, the same data were catalogued under a study of T cell repertoires in aging, cancer and after chemotherapy. This second study says: Rebound thymic output was suggested by rising median generation probability during chemotherapy in each cancer cohort.

The source of this sequence is a human donor in good health. Sequencing was carried out using peripheral blood. J is TRBJ2-3 and V is TRBV19; the D call of TRBD1 rests on TCRdb alone, since no DNA is present to check it. CDR3 residues: CASSMTGLGDTQYF.